This T cell receptor (beta chain) stems from a study of CD8 T cells in ankylosing spondylitis. Overall study results and limits: The study looked at matched synovial fluid samples from ankylosing spondylitis patients. Disease-linked clones were reported to be significantly enriched there. CD8+ by phenotype, disease-linked clones were relatively rare in peripheral blood.

This clonotype was seen many times. Its antigen is currently unknown. Trimming removed 7 bases at V and 2 bases at J, with 18 bases between. The CDR3 length is 15 residues. Germline V gene data show CDR1 as MNHNS and CDR2 as SASEGT. Quantitative 5'-RACE with molecular barcodes was used to make the TCR beta libraries. One entry per CDR3 protein results from TCRdb running MiXCR on the 5' RACE reads. Here the sample spans roughly 230,000 distinct CDR3 sequences, approximately 8% being singletons. The sequenced sample was blood, either unsorted or a sorted T cell fraction (not recorded which). This rearrangement joins TRBV6-1 to TRBJ2-7, with TRBD1 as a possible D gene (6 bases). This sequence originates from a female donor with ankylosing spondylitis or in good health (not recorded which). CDR3 sequence: CASTVQGQDTYEQYF. As DNA, the CDR3 is TGTGCCAGCACCGTCCAGGGACAAGACACCTACGAGCAGTACTTC.